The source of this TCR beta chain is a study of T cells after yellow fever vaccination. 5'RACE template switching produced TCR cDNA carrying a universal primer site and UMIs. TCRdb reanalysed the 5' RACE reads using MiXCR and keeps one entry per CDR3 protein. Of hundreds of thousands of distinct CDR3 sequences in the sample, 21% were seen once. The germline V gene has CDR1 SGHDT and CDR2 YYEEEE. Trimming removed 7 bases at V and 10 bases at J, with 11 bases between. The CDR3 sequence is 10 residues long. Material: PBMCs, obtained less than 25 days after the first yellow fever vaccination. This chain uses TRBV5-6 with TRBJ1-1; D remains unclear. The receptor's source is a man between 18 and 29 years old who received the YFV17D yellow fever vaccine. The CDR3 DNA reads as TGTGCCAGCGGAGAGACGAGAGCTTTCTTT. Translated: CASGETRAFF.